This T cell receptor (beta chain) was profiled in a study of cytomegalovirus exposure and HLA in healthy donors. Study-level findings and limits: Indistinguishability led to the exclusion of some V segments, TRBV6-2 and TRBV6-3 included. Later on, an analysis showed TCR association rates differing by HLA locus, with DRB1 the most and HLA-C the fewest.

This CDR3 is 15 amino acids long. The V gene's germline CDR1 is SEHNR and CDR2 FQNEAQ (reference sequence). Trimming took 5 bases from V and 2 from J; bases not matched to a gene: 9. The primer mix had 60 Vbeta and 13 Jbeta primers. As originally analysed: In a later analysis, some 80 million unique TCR beta chains included roughly 11 million shared by two or more donors. Some clones are missing from TCRdb's copy, which holds only in-frame ones; the method was immunoSEQ multiplex PCR. V and J calls and clone size follow that table, whereas D and trimming were derived from the DNA. The table shows about 110,000 clones, with roughly three quarters occurring only once. About this clone itself: Its antigen is currently unknown.

In nominal health when sampled, donors likely had unrecorded immune exposures nonetheless. The receptor comes from a man aged 40-55 years in good health and CMV-seropositive. Specimen: PBMCs. The V and J genes are TRBV7-9 and TRBJ2-7, with TRBD1 matching over 7 bases. The DNA of the CDR3 is TGTGCCAGCAGCCTAACAGGGGATGGAACCTACGAGCAGTACGTC. Translating it yields CASSLTGDGTYEQYV.